A single sample gave rise to the 27 T cell receptor beta chains below, sequenced in a study of blood T cell repertoires in COVID-19. Clones were sequenced by immunoSEQ multiplex PCR, and TCRdb holds only the in-frame ones, with some missing. Of 150,000 to 200,000 clones in the sample, approximately 82% were seen once. Sequenced sample: peripheral blood. The receptors here all came from a woman aged 40 to 55 with COVID-19, enrolled during active disease.

The V gene is TRBV10-3, the J gene TRBJ2-7; no definite D call. Trimming left V 2 bases short and J 3 bases short, with 5 bases between. CDR1 ENHRY and CDR2 SYGVKD come from the germline V gene. The CDR3 runs to 12 residues. The CDR3 sequence: CAISEHGYEQYV. DNA for the CDR3: TGTGCCATCAGTGAGCACGGCTACGAGCAGTACGTC.

The chain links TRBV6-4 to TRBJ2-1, with unresolved D. CDR1 MRHNA and CDR2 SNTAGT come from the germline V gene. The CDR3 consists of 15 residues. Between the trimmed V and J ends, which lost 4 bases and 3 bases, there was a span of 13 bases. CDR3 loop: CASSAKSQDYNEQFF. The CDR3 DNA follows: TGTGCCAGCAGTGCTAAGTCTCAGGACTACAATGAGCAGTTCTTC.

The genes are TRBV7-9 and TRBJ2-7, with D perhaps TRBD2 (6 bases). CDR1 SEHNR and CDR2 FQNEAQ come from the germline V gene (reference sequence). V was clipped by 3 bases and J by 0 bases, with 12 bases between them. The CDR3 sequence is 15 residues long. The CDR3 is CASSLGRDSSYEQYF. Written as DNA, the CDR3 is TGTGCCAGCAGCTTGGGGCGGGATAGCTCCTACGAGCAGTACTTC.

The rearrangement joins TRBV4-1 to TRBJ2-7, with 8 bases matching TRBD1. CDR3 length equals 15 residues. The germline CDR1 and CDR2 sequences are MGHRA and YSYEKL. The J segment lost 2 bases and the V segment lost 1 base, leaving 4 bases of the junction unmatched. This CDR3 reads CASSQGQGSPYEQYV. The CDR3 coding sequence is TGCGCCAGCAGCCAAGGACAGGGGTCCCCCTACGAGCAGTACGTC.

The J gene is TRBJ2-2, the V gene TRBV19; D unresolved. Germline V lookup: CDR1 LNHDA, CDR2 SQIVND (reference sequence). Trimming removed 8 bases at V and 4 bases at J, with 17 bases between. The CDR3 has 15 residues. The DNA for the CDR3 is TGTGCCAGTTCTATTGGGCAGGTGGGCACCGGGGAGCTGTTTTTT. Protein sequence: CASSIGQVGTGELFF.

This chain joins TRBV6-5 and TRBJ1-1; unclear D gene. The CDR3 has 14 amino acids. Germline V gene lookup returns CDR1 MNHEY and CDR2 SVGAGI. Trimming took off 7 bases at V and 4 bases at J, with 16 bases between the two ends. CDR3 sequence: CASMRAEAFTEAFF. CDR3 bases: TGTGCCAGCATGAGGGCCGAAGCCTTCACTGAAGCTTTCTTT.

The chain joins TRBV19 to TRBJ2-7; 7 bases are a match to TRBD2. CDR3 length equals 13 residues. Germline CDR1 is LNHDA and CDR2 is SQIVND (reference sequence). For the CDR3, the DNA is TGTGTCCCCCGGGGGGAGAGCAGGTACGAGCAGTACTTC. As protein: CVPRGESRYEQYF.

V and J are TRBV15 and TRBJ2-2; no firm D call. The V gene lost 1 base and the J gene lost 0 bases, with 9 bases spanning the gap. The CDR3 has 16 amino acids. In germline, CDR1 is LNHNV, CDR2 YYDKDF (reference sequence). Here the CDR3 reads CATSRVGQANTGELFF. The DNA for the CDR3 is TGTGCCACCAGCAGAGTGGGTCAGGCGAACACCGGGGAGCTGTTTTTT.

This chain uses TRBV5-4 with TRBJ2-1, with TRBD2 as a possible D gene (6 bases). Germline V gives CDR1 SGHNT, CDR2 YYREEE (reference sequence). The V gene lost 4 bases and the J gene lost 6 bases, with 14 bases spanning the gap. This CDR3 contains 14 residues. CDR3 DNA sequence: TGTGCCAGCAGCCTACCGGGACTTCTCAATGAGCAGTTCTTC. Protein product: CASSLPGLLNEQFF.

The V gene is TRBV19, the J gene TRBJ2-3, with 11 bases fitting TRBD1. This CDR3 is 15 amino acids long. Trimming removed 5 bases from V and 3 bases from J; junction bases left unmatched: 4. Germline V gene lookup returns CDR1 LNHDA and CDR2 SQIVND (reference sequence). CDR3 loop: CASSWGQGGTDTQYF. In DNA, the CDR3 is TGTGCCAGTAGTTGGGGACAGGGGGGGACAGATACGCAGTATTTT.

This chain links TRBV7-2 with TRBJ1-2, with 8 bases identical to TRBD1. CDR3 size: 14 residues. Unmatched junction bases numbered 7, after V lost 3 bases and J lost 7 bases. CDR1 and CDR2 (germline): SGHTA, FQGNSA. CDR3 sequence reads: CASSFRGQLSGYTF. For the CDR3, the DNA is TGTGCCAGCAGCTTCAGGGGGCAATTGAGTGGCTACACCTTC.

This clone was detected a few times. The rearrangement links TRBV18 to TRBJ1-1; D is uncertain. The V gene's germline CDR1 is KGHSH and CDR2 LQKENI. CDR3 length: 14 amino acids. Trimming stripped 2 bases from V and 5 bases from J, with 12 bases between. The CDR3 here is CASSPSTRVTEAFF. The CDR3 coding sequence is TGTGCCAGCTCACCATCGACAAGAGTTACTGAAGCTTTCTTT.

This rearrangement joins TRBV19 to TRBJ2-7; TRBD2 aligns across 10 bases. Germline V gives CDR1 LNHDA, CDR2 SQIVND (reference sequence). The V gene end was trimmed by 1 base and the J gene end by 4 bases; junction bases not matched to a gene: 10. The CDR3 sequence is 17 residues long. For the CDR3, the DNA is TGTGCCAGTAGTATAGCCTCTCCCGGGACTAGCGTGTACGAGCAGTACTTC. Its translation: CASSIASPGTSVYEQYF.

The J gene is TRBJ2-1, the V gene TRBV6-1; 9 bases match TRBD2. This CDR3 has 17 amino acids. V was pared by 4 bases and J by 4 bases, with 11 bases of the junction left unmatched. CDR1 is MNHNS and CDR2 is SASEGT in the germline V gene. The CDR3 DNA reads TGTGCCAGCAGTGTTTGGCCGGGACTAGCAGTATACAATGAGCAGTTCTTC. Translated, it gives CASSVWPGLAVYNEQFF.

Written as DNA, the CDR3 is TGTGCCAGCAGTTACTCCGGACTGAAAAACTATGGCTACACCTTC. It is translated as CASSYSGLKNYGYTF. The chain recombines TRBV6-5 with TRBJ1-2; D unresolved. CDR1 is MNHEY, CDR2 SVGAGI, per germline. The CDR3 contains 15 residues. The V end lost 0 bases, the J end lost 2 bases, and 10 bases lay between the germline ends.

The chain recombines TRBV7-8 with TRBJ2-2, with D uncertain. There are 15 residues in the CDR3. Germline loops: CDR1 SGHVS, CDR2 FQNEAQ. V lost 8 bases, J lost 3 bases, and 16 bases lay in between. The CDR3 DNA follows: TGTGCCAGCTTCGAAGTCCTCCCGGACACCGGGGAGCTGTTTTTT. Protein product: CASFEVLPDTGELFF.

J is TRBJ2-7 and V is TRBV6-1, with TRBD2 as a possible D gene (5 bases). CDR1 is MNHNS and CDR2 is SASEGT in the germline V gene. V lost 0 bases and J 2 bases, leaving 11 bases between the germline ends. There are 15 residues in the CDR3. CDR3 residues: CASSEAAGGTYEQYV. The CDR3 DNA reads TGTGCCAGCAGTGAAGCGGCCGGAGGCACCTACGAGCAGTACGTC.

V usage is TRBV24-1 and J usage is TRBJ2-5; 7 bases match TRBD1. Germline V gene data show CDR1 as KGHDR and CDR2 as SFDVKD. V lost 2 bases to trimming and J lost 7 bases; unmatched junction nucleotides: 12. This CDR3 contains 16 residues. The CDR3 coding sequence is TGTGCCACCAGTGATTCGACAGGGACGTCGGTAGGGACCCAGTACTTC. It codes for CATSDSTGTSVGTQYF.

The CDR3 nucleotides read TGTGCCAGCAGTCCGCAGGGGTTTAGCAATCAGCCCCAGCATTTT. Residues: CASSPQGFSNQPQHF. The chain carries TRBV6-5 and TRBJ1-5, with D possibly being TRBD1 (6 bases). V lost 5 bases, J lost 0 bases, and 11 bases lay in between. The CDR3 is 15 amino acids. Germline CDR1 MNHEY, CDR2 SVGAGI.

This clone has a handful of counts. The rearrangement uses TRBV10-1 and TRBJ2-1, with D perhaps matching TRBD2 (6 bases). Germline lookup yields CDR1 WNHNN and CDR2 SYGVQD (reference sequence). V was trimmed by 8 bases and J by 8 bases, leaving 19 bases between them. This CDR3 is built from 14 residues. The chain's CDR3 is CASSLLLASDEQFF. The DNA of the CDR3 is TGCGCCAGCTCTCTTTTACTAGCTAGCGATGAGCAGTTCTTC.

On this clone: One end of the junction varies from germline; a read error may be responsible. This chain connects TRBV7-7 to TRBJ2-5; D is possibly TRBD1 (7 bases). Germline loops: CDR1 SSHAT, CDR2 FNYEAQ (reference sequence). The CDR3 sequence is 15 residues long. The CDR3 spells CASTRDRNLGETQYF. CDR3 in DNA: TGTGCTAGCACGCGGGACAGAAACCTGGGGGAGACCCAGTACTTC. Looking up the rest from reference TRBV7-7 and TRBJ2-5 gives the full variable domain: GAGVSQSPRYKVTKRGQDVTLRCDPISSHATLYWYQQALGQGPEFLTYFNYEAQPDKSGLPSDRFSAERPEGSISTLTIQRTEQRDSAMYRCASTRDRNLGETQYFGPGTRLLVL.

The V and J genes are TRBV3-1 (or the pseudogene TRBV3-2) and TRBJ2-2; D ambiguous. The CDR3 spans 13 residues. Trimming removed 3 bases at V and 2 bases at J, with 4 bases between. Germline-derived CDR1 and CDR2 are LGHDT and YNNKEL (reference sequence). CDR3 in DNA: TGTGCCAGCAGCCACACAAACACCGGGGAGCTGTTTTTT. Its translation is CASSHTNTGELFF.

V and J are TRBV6-5 and TRBJ1-4; TRBD1 might be the D (6 bases). The CDR3 has 15 amino acids. Germline values: CDR1 MNHEY, CDR2 SVGAGI. The V gene lost 5 bases and the J gene lost 5 bases, with 15 bases spanning the gap. CDR3 sequence reads: CASSPTTGTNEKLFF. The CDR3 DNA follows: TGTGCCAGCAGTCCCACAACAGGGACCAATGAAAAACTGTTTTTT.

The chain combines TRBV29-1 with TRBJ2-7; 7 bases align to TRBD1. Per germline, CDR1 SQVTM and CDR2 ANQGSEA. The CDR3 spans 12 residues. V was pared by 6 bases and J by 5 bases, with 7 bases of the junction left unmatched. DNA of the CDR3: TGCAGCGTGGACGGACAGGCAAACGAGCAGTACTTC. Translated, it gives CSVDGQANEQYF.

The chain is built from TRBV2 and TRBJ2-5; 7 nucleotides agree with TRBD1. The CDR3 is 16 residues long. The germline V gene has CDR1 SNHLY and CDR2 FYNNEI. Trimming cost V 2 bases and J 1 base; bases outside gene matches: 7. CDR3 DNA: TGTGCCAGCAGTGAATTCTACGGACAGGTCCAAGAGACCCAGTACTTC. Translating it yields CASSEFYGQVQETQYF.

This clone occurred a few times. The chain combines TRBV7-3 with TRBJ1-2, with TRBD1 matching 8 bases. The CDR3 runs 13 residues. Germline assignment: CDR1 SGHTA and CDR2 FQGTGA. The ends lost 5 bases at V and 7 bases at J; junction bases unmatched: 6. CDR3 residues: CASSPKTGVGYTF. Here the CDR3 DNA reads TGTGCCAGCAGCCCTAAGACAGGGGTTGGCTACACCTTC.

The chain recombines TRBV6-5 with TRBJ1-6, with D perhaps TRBD1 (5 bases). V lost 6 bases and J 8 bases, leaving 17 bases between the germline ends. Germline lookup yields CDR1 MNHEY and CDR2 SVGAGI. This CDR3 has 15 residues. CDR3 nucleotides: TGTGCCAGCAGGGGGGGAGGGGAAAGGGATTCACCCCTCCACTTT. Translating gives CASRGGGERDSPLHF.